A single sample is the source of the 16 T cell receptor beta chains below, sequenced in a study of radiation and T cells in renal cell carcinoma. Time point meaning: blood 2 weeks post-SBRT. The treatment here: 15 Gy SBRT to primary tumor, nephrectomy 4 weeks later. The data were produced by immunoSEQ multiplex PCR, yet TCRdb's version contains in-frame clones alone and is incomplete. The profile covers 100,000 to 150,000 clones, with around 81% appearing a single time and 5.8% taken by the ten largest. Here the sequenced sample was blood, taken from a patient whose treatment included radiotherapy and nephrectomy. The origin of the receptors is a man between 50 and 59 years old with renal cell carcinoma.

This CDR3 is CASSPQGDQPQHF. CDR3 bases: TGCGCCAGCAGCCCACAGGGGGATCAGCCCCAGCATTTT. The rearrangement links TRBV4-3 to TRBJ1-5, with 8 bases identical to TRBD1. The germline V gene has CDR1 LGHNA and CDR2 YSLEER. V was clipped by 4 bases and J by 5 bases; unmatched bases: 1. CDR3 size: 13 residues.

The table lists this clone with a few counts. The CDR3 is CASSLGSTLSFGAQAFF. CDR3 nucleotides: TGTGCCAGCAGCTTAGGATCCACGCTGAGTTTCGGAGCCCAAGCTTTCTTT. This chain joins TRBV11-2 and TRBJ1-1; the D is unclear. This CDR3 has 17 amino acids. V gave up 1 base and J gave up 9 bases, with 24 bases separating them. The germline V gene has CDR1 SGHAT and CDR2 FQNNGV.

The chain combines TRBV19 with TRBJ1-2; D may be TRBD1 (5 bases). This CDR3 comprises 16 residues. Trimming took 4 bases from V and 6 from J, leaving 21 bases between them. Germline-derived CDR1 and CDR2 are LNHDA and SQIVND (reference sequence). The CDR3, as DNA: TGTGCCAGTAGTAACACCTGGGGACTCTTATTCGATGGCTACACCTTC. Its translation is CASSNTWGLLFDGYTF.

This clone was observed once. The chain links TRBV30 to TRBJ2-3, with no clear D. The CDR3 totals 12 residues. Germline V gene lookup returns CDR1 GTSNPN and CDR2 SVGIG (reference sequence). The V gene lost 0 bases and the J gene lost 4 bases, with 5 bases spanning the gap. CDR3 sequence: CAWSVGADTQYF. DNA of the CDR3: TGTGCCTGGAGTGTGGGTGCAGATACGCAGTATTTT.

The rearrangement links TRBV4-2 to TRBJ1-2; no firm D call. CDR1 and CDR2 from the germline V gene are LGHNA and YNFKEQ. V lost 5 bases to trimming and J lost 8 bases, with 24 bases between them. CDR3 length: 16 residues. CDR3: CASSAYSADRFRGYTF. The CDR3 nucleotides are TGTGCCAGCAGCGCCTACTCGGCAGACCGATTTCGGGGCTACACCTTC.

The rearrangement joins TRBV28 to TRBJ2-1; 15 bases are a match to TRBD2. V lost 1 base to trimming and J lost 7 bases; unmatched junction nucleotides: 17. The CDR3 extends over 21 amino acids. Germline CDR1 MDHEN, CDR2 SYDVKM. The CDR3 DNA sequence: TGTGCCAGCAGTTTATTCCCGACCGGACTAGCGGGAGGGCCAGGCCTTAATGAGCAGTTCTTC. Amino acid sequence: CASSLFPTGLAGGPGLNEQFF.

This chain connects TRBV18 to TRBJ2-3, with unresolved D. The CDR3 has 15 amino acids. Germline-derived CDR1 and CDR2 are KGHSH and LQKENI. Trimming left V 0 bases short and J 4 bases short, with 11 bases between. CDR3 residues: CASSPPELLADTQYF. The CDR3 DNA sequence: TGTGCCAGCTCACCACCTGAACTGCTGGCAGATACGCAGTATTTT.

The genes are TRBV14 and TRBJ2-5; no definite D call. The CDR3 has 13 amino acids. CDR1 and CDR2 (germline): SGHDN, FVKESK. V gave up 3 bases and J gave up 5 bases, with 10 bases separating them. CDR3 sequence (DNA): TGTGCCAGCAGCCATTGGCCTCGGGAGACCCAGTACTTC. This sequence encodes CASSHWPRETQYF.

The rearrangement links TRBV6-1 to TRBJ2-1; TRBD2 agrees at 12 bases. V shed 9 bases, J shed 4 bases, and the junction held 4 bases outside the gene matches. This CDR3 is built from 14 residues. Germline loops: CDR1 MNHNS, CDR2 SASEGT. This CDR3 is CASGLAGTYNEQFF. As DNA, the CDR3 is TGTGCCAGTGGACTAGCGGGAACTTACAATGAGCAGTTCTTC.

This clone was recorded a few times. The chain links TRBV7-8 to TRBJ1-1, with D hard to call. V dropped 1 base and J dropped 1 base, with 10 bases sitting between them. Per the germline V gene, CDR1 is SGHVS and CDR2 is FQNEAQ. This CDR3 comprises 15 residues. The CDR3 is CASSLVMQSNTEAFF. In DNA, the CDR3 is TGTGCCAGCAGCTTAGTTATGCAGTCGAACACTGAAGCTTTCTTT.

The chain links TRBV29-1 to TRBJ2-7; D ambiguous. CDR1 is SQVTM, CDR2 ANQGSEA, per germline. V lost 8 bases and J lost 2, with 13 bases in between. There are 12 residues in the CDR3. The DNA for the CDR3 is TGCAGCTTGACGGACGGAACCTACGAGCAGTACTTC. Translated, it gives CSLTDGTYEQYF.

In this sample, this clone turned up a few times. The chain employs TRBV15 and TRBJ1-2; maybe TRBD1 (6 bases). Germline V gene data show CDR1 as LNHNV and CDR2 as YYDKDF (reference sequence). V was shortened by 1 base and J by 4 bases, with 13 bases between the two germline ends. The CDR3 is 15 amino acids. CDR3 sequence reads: CATSRVLGGAYGYTF. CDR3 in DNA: TGTGCCACCAGCAGAGTGTTAGGGGGAGCCTATGGCTACACCTTC.

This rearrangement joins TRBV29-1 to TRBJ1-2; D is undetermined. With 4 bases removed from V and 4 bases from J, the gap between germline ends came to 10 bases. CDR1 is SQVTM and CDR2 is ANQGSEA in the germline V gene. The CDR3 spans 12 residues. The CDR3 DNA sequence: TGCAGCGTTGCGTCCGGAGCCTATGGCTACACCTTC. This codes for CSVASGAYGYTF.

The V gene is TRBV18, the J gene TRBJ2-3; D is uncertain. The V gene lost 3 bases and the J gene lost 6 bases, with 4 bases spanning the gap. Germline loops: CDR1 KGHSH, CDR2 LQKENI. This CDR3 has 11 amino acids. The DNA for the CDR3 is TGTGCCAGCTCACCGTGGGATACGCAGTATTTT. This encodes CASSPWDTQYF.

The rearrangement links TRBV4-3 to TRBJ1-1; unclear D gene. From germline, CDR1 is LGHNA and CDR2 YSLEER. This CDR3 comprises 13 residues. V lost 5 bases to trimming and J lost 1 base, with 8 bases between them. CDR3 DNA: TGCGCCAGCAGCTACATGGGGAACACTGAAGCTTTCTTT. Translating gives CASSYMGNTEAFF.

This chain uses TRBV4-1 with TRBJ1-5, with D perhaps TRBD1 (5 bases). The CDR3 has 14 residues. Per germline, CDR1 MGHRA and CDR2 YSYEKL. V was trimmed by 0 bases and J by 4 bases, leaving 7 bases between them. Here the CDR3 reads CASSQEWGNQPQHF. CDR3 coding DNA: TGCGCCAGCAGCCAAGAATGGGGGAATCAGCCCCAGCATTTT.